A selection of T cell receptor beta chains follows, all from one sample in a study of blood T cell repertoires in COVID-19. The method was immunoSEQ multiplex PCR; TCRdb's version includes in-frame clones alone and lacks a portion of them. The table records 450,000 to 500,000 clones, 80% to 90% of them present only once. Source material: peripheral blood. The receptors were gathered from a human donor in a cohort sampled during active COVID-19. Each CDR3 is given with its conserved first and last residue. Fields, in order: clone size, CDR3 length, V gene, D gene, J gene, CDR3 DNA, CDR3 protein. The D gene is left open where the match is weak. Clone size, where shown, is once, few, many, or a class for clones that have expanded.

size: .
length: 16
V: TRBV27
D: .
J: TRBJ1-5
DNA: TGTGCCAGCAGGATGACAGTTGCTTATAGCAATCAGCCCCAGCATTTT
CDR3: CASRMTVAYSNQPQHF

size: .
length: 15
V: TRBV6-1
D: TRBD2
J: TRBJ2-7
DNA: TGTGCCAGCAGTGACAGCGGGAGGTCCCCCTACGAGCAGTACTTC
CDR3: CASSDSGRSPYEQYF

size: .
length: 18
V: TRBV5-1
D: TRBD2
J: TRBJ2-1
DNA: TGCGCCAGCAGCTATGGGATAGCGGGGAGAAGCTCCTACAATGAGCAGTTCTTC
CDR3: CASSYGIAGRSSYNEQFF

size: .
length: 15
V: TRBV5-1
D: .
J: TRBJ2-3
DNA: TGCGCCAGCAGCCCCACCGAAACTTTTAGAGATACGCAGTATTTT
CDR3: CASSPTETFRDTQYF

size: once
length: 14
V: TRBV18
D: .
J: TRBJ1-3
DNA: TGTGCCAGCTCACCACCGACAGGCGACACCACCATATATTTT
CDR3: CASSPPTGDTTIYF

size: few
length: 14
V: TRBV5-1
D: TRBD2
J: TRBJ2-5
DNA: TGCGCCAGCAGCTCGGGACTAGGAGGGGAGACCCAGTACTTC
CDR3: CASSSGLGGETQYF

size: .
length: 20
V: TRBV2
D: .
J: TRBJ2-3
DNA: TGTGCCAGCAGTGTCCCAAGTGGGGCAGGGCGGTCTAGTGGCACAGATACGCAGTATTTT
CDR3: CASSVPSGAGRSSGTDTQYF

size: once
length: 15
V: TRBV19
D: .
J: TRBJ1-1
DNA: TGTGCCAGTGGAAGACTAGACAGACCGAACACTGAAGCTTTCTTT
CDR3: CASGRLDRPNTEAFF

size: few
length: 11
V: TRBV6-5
D: .
J: TRBJ1-3
DNA: TGTGCCAGCAGCCACGGGGACACCATATATTTT
CDR3: CASSHGDTIYF

size: once
length: 17
V: TRBV24-1
D: .
J: TRBJ2-3
DNA: TGTGCCACCAGTGTTGGGCAGGGAGGCCCTATCACAGATACGCAGTATTTT
CDR3: CATSVGQGGPITDTQYF

size: .
length: 11
V: TRBV29-1
D: TRBD2
J: TRBJ2-7
DNA: TGCAGCGCTGAGCGGGATAACGAGCAGTACTTC
CDR3: CSAERDNEQYF

size: few
length: 12
V: TRBV19
D: .
J: TRBJ1-1
DNA: TGTGCCAGTTACGGGGAGAACACTGAAGCTTTCTTT
CDR3: CASYGENTEAFF

size: .
length: 15
V: TRBV4-1
D: TRBD1
J: TRBJ2-7
DNA: TGCGCCAGCAGCCAAGAACTGGGACAGGGGTACGAGCAGTACTTC
CDR3: CASSQELGQGYEQYF

size: .
length: 13
V: TRBV28
D: .
J: TRBJ1-2
DNA: TGTGCCATAGGGGGAAGGGGCTATATGGGCTACACCTTC
CDR3: CAIGGRGYMGYTF

size: few
length: 14
V: TRBV5-3
D: TRBD1
J: TRBJ1-2
DNA: TGTGCCAGAAGCCCCAGGGGGCGCAACTATGGCTACACCTTC
CDR3: CARSPRGRNYGYTF

size: .
length: 11
V: TRBV29-1
D: TRBD2
J: TRBJ2-3
DNA: TGCAGCGTTGGAGCGGGAGGGGCGCAGTATTTT
CDR3: CSVGAGGAQYF

size: .
length: 15
V: TRBV7-3
D: TRBD2
J: TRBJ2-5
DNA: TGTGCCAGCAGCTCCGGACTAGCGGGACAAGAGACCCAGTACTTC
CDR3: CASSSGLAGQETQYF

size: few
length: 14
V: TRBV5-4
D: TRBD1
J: TRBJ1-2
DNA: TGTGCCAGCAGCCTTACCGGGACAGGGGGTGGCTACACCTTC
CDR3: CASSLTGTGGGYTF

size: .
length: 16
V: TRBV9
D: TRBD2
J: TRBJ2-1
DNA: TGTGCCAGCAGCTTTTCGCTAGCGGAAGGTTTCAATGAGCAGTTCTTC
CDR3: CASSFSLAEGFNEQFF

size: .
length: 15
V: TRBV6-6
D: TRBD1
J: TRBJ1-5
DNA: TGTGCCAGCAGAATCGGGACAGCGAGCAATCAGCCCCAGCATTTT
CDR3: CASRIGTASNQPQHF

size: .
length: 15
V: TRBV18
D: TRBD2
J: TRBJ2-7
DNA: TGTGCCAGCTCACTCCGGACTAGCGGGAGTTACGAGCAGTACTTC
CDR3: CASSLRTSGSYEQYF

size: .
length: 16
V: TRBV3-1/TRBV3-2
D: .
J: TRBJ2-7
DNA: TGTGCCAGCAGCCAAGGTTTGGCAGGGGCTAACTACGAGCAGTACTTC
CDR3: CASSQGLAGANYEQYF

size: .
length: 13
V: TRBV7-8
D: .
J: TRBJ1-2
DNA: TGTGCCAGCAGCTTAAAGGCACCGGAGGGCTACACCTTC
CDR3: CASSLKAPEGYTF

size: .
length: 15
V: TRBV18
D: TRBD1
J: TRBJ2-7
DNA: TGTGCCAGCTCAACGGGACAGAAGGTGTCCTACGAGCAGTACTTC
CDR3: CASSTGQKVSYEQYF

size: .
length: 14
V: TRBV2
D: TRBD1
J: TRBJ2-7
DNA: TGTGCCAGCAGCCCGGGACAGGGGGACTACGAGCAGTACTTC
CDR3: CASSPGQGDYEQYF

size: .
length: 19
V: TRBV18
D: TRBD2
J: TRBJ2-5
DNA: TGTGCCAGCTCACCTACAGGGGGACTAGCGGGAGGAAGGATGGAGACCCAGTACTTC
CDR3: CASSPTGGLAGGRMETQYF

size: .
length: 18
V: TRBV16
D: .
J: TRBJ1-5
DNA: TGTGCCAGCAGCCAATCGCGGGGGCCTTCTTATAGCAATCAGCCCCAGCATTTT
CDR3: CASSQSRGPSYSNQPQHF

size: .
length: 13
V: TRBV6-4
D: .
J: TRBJ1-2
DNA: TGTGCCAGCAGTGACTCGATAGCCGGCTCCTACACCTTC
CDR3: CASSDSIAGSYTF

size: .
length: 16
V: TRBV7-9
D: TRBD2
J: TRBJ2-2
DNA: TGTGCCAGCAGCCCGCCGGGTAGCGGGAGCACCGGGGAGCTGTTTTTT
CDR3: CASSPPGSGSTGELFF

size: .
length: 15
V: TRBV14
D: TRBD1
J: TRBJ1-1
DNA: TGTGCCAGCAGCACAATGGGACAGTGGAACACTGAAGCTTTCTTT
CDR3: CASSTMGQWNTEAFF

size: .
length: 15
V: TRBV19
D: .
J: TRBJ1-1
DNA: TGTGCCAGTAGTAATGCCAGGGCATTGAACACTGAAGCTTTCTTT
CDR3: CASSNARALNTEAFF

size: .
length: 15
V: TRBV4-2
D: TRBD2
J: TRBJ2-7
DNA: TGTGCCAGCAGCCTCTTAGCGGGGAGCTCCTACGAGCAGTACTTC
CDR3: CASSLLAGSSYEQYF

size: .
length: 14
V: TRBV3-1/TRBV3-2
D: .
J: TRBJ2-5
DNA: TGTGCCAGCAGCCAAGAGTTGGGAGTGGAGACCCAGTACTTC
CDR3: CASSQELGVETQYF

size: .
length: 15
V: TRBV11-2
D: .
J: TRBJ2-3
DNA: TGTGCCAGCAGGTCGTTGCGGGGTGGGACAGATACGCAGTATTTT
CDR3: CASRSLRGGTDTQYF

size: .
length: 14
V: TRBV3-1/TRBV3-2
D: TRBD1
J: TRBJ2-5
DNA: TGTGCCAGCAGCCAATCGGCAGGGGGAAAGACCCAGTACTTC
CDR3: CASSQSAGGKTQYF

size: .
length: 15
V: TRBV4-3
D: TRBD1
J: TRBJ1-4
DNA: TGCGCCAGCAGCCCCCAGGGACAGGGGAATGAAAAACTGTTTTTT
CDR3: CASSPQGQGNEKLFF

size: .
length: 13
V: TRBV27
D: .
J: TRBJ1-1
DNA: TGTGCCAGCAGTTACCAGGGAGGGTCTGAAGCTTTCTTT
CDR3: CASSYQGGSEAFF

size: .
length: 13
V: TRBV10-3
D: TRBD1
J: TRBJ1-1
DNA: TGTGCCATCAGGGGACAGTGGAACACTGAAGCTTTCTTT
CDR3: CAIRGQWNTEAFF